One sample yielded the 28 T cell receptor beta chains listed below, sequenced in a study of blood T cell repertoires in COVID-19. Here immunoSEQ multiplex PCR was the method, and the copy in TCRdb shows in-frame clones only, minus some. The data hold some 200,000 clones, with about 79% observed a single time. Sequencing was carried out using peripheral blood. The source of these receptors is a human donor in a cohort sampled during active COVID-19.

V usage is TRBV10-2 and J usage is TRBJ1-3; no definite D call. The V gene lost 0 bases and the J gene lost 4 bases, with 13 bases spanning the gap. This CDR3 region has 16 residues. Germline V gives CDR1 WSHSY, CDR2 SAAADI. CDR3 sequence: CASSESTSVGGNTIYF. CDR3 coding DNA: TGCGCCAGCAGTGAGTCGACGAGCGTCGGGGGAAACACCATATATTTT.

The chain recombines TRBV18 with TRBJ2-1, with D possibly matching TRBD1 (6 bases). The V end was cut by 3 bases, the J end by 3 bases, with 12 bases between. Germline CDR1 is KGHSH and CDR2 is LQKENI. The CDR3 totals 15 residues. CDR3 protein: CASSPSWTDYNEQFF. CDR3 in DNA: TGTGCCAGCTCACCCTCCTGGACAGACTACAATGAGCAGTTCTTC.

The chain has TRBV29-1 and TRBJ2-7, with a possible D match to TRBD2 (5 bases). V was clipped by 4 bases and J by 3 bases, with 16 bases between them. Germline lookup yields CDR1 SQVTM and CDR2 ANQGSEA. The CDR3 is made up of 14 amino acids. The CDR3 nucleotides read TGCAGCGTTGTTTCAGGAGAGGGCAACTACGAGCAGTACTTC. This translates into CSVVSGEGNYEQYF.

The chain carries TRBV29-1 and TRBJ1-5; TRBD1 matches 8 bases. CDR1 and CDR2 from the germline V gene are SQVTM and ANQGSEA. J lost 0 bases, V lost 8 bases, and 9 bases had no gene match. This CDR3 is 15 amino acids long. CDR3: CSQQGAEISNQPQHF. The DNA of the CDR3 is TGCAGCCAGCAGGGGGCTGAAATTAGCAATCAGCCCCAGCATTTT.

The V and J genes are TRBV7-2 and TRBJ2-3; D might be TRBD1 (6 bases). The V and J ends lost 1 base and 1 base respectively, with 9 bases between them. The CDR3 spans 15 residues. Germline CDR1 SGHTA, CDR2 FQGNSA. The CDR3 nucleotides read TGTGCCAGCAGCTTAGTACAGGGTGGCACAGATACGCAGTATTTT. Residues: CASSLVQGGTDTQYF.

The rearrangement uses TRBV13 and TRBJ2-7; D is unresolved. Trimming cost V 5 bases and J 0 bases, with 5 bases left between them. Germline V gene data show CDR1 as PRHDT and CDR2 as FYEKMQ (reference sequence). The CDR3 sequence is 12 residues long. Here the CDR3 reads CASSGPSYEQYF. Written as DNA, the CDR3 is TGTGCCAGCAGCGGCCCCTCCTACGAGCAGTACTTC.

The V and J genes are TRBV2 and TRBJ1-5; 7 positions match TRBD1. With 6 bases clipped from V and 4 bases from J, the junction kept 12 bases outside the gene matches. Germline V gene sequence: CDR1 SNHLY, CDR2 FYNNEI. This CDR3 spans 16 amino acids. The CDR3 sequence: CASSEQGRGANQPQHF. CDR3 nucleotides: TGTGCCAGCAGCGAACAGGGGAGGGGAGCAAATCAGCCCCAGCATTTT.

Only a few counts were recorded for this clone. The chain links TRBV9 to TRBJ2-7; 11 nucleotides agree with TRBD2. V shed 4 bases and J 6 bases; nucleotides not matched to a gene: 3. Germline V gives CDR1 SGDLS, CDR2 YYNGEE. CDR3 length: 13 amino acids. CDR3: CASSFGTSGEQYF. CDR3 DNA: TGTGCCAGCAGCTTTGGGACTAGCGGCGAGCAGTACTTC. Using reference TRBV9 and TRBJ2-7 for the parts outside the CDR3, the full variable domain is DSGVTQTPKHLITATGQRVTLRCSPRSGDLSVYWYQQSLDQGLQFLIQYYNGEERAKGNILERFSAQQFPDLHSELNLSSLELGDSALYFCASSFGTSGEQYFGPGTRLTVT.

This clone was detected a few times. This sequence joins TRBV5-6 and TRBJ1-6; no definite D call. Trimming removed 0 bases at V and 7 bases at J, with 17 bases between. The CDR3 is made up of 17 amino acids. Germline V gives CDR1 SGHDT, CDR2 YYEEEE. In DNA form, the CDR3 reads TGTGCCAGCAGCTTGGTCGGGGAGGCCCTCGGGAATTCACCCCTCCACTTT. This sequence encodes CASSLVGEALGNSPLHF.

As concerns this clone: The identical CDR3 is also encoded by other nucleotide sequences in the sample. CDR3 bases: TGTGCCAGCAGTTTAAACGGTTCACCCCTCCACTTT. The encoded protein is CASSLNGSPLHF. The chain has TRBV27 and TRBJ1-6; D is unclear. The CDR3 loop spans 12 amino acids. CDR1 and CDR2 (germline): MNHEY, SMNVEV (reference sequence). V shed 2 bases and J shed 9 bases, with 5 bases lying between them.

V and J are TRBV5-1 and TRBJ2-5; D is ambiguous. This CDR3 spans 14 amino acids. Germline loops: CDR1 SGHRS, CDR2 YFSETQ. Between the trimmed V and J ends, which lost 0 bases and 5 bases, there was a span of 11 bases. This CDR3 is CASSLVSGGETQYF. The CDR3 bases are TGCGCCAGCAGCTTGGTTTCAGGTGGGGAGACCCAGTACTTC. Variable domain in full (rest from reference TRBV5-1 and TRBJ2-5): KAGVTQTPRYLIKTRGQQVTLSCSPISGHRSVSWYQQTPGQGLQFLFEYFSETQRNKGNFPGRFSGRQFSNSRSEMNVSTLELGDSALYLCASSLVSGGETQYFGPGTRLLVL.

The V gene is TRBV6-5, the J gene TRBJ2-7, with D perhaps matching TRBD1 (7 bases). Between the trimmed V and J ends, which lost 7 bases and 0 bases, there was a span of 13 bases. The CDR3 sequence is 14 residues long. Germline CDR1 and CDR2: MNHEY and SVGAGI. CDR3 nucleotide sequence: TGTGCCAGCATTGCAGGGGGGAGCTCCTACGAGCAGTACTTC. This gives the protein CASIAGGSSYEQYF.

V and J are TRBV5-4 and TRBJ2-2; D is possibly TRBD1 (6 bases). Germline V gene data show CDR1 as SGHNT and CDR2 as YYREEE (reference sequence). This CDR3 spans 17 amino acids. The germline V and J ends were trimmed by 1 base and 2 bases, with 15 bases remaining between them. Written as DNA, the CDR3 is TGTGCCAGCAGCTTGTTCCTGGGACACAAAAACACCGGGGAGCTGTTTTTT. Translated: CASSLFLGHKNTGELFF.

This clone came up many times. The chain links TRBV9 to TRBJ1-2; 11 nucleotides match TRBD1. Trimming removed 3 bases from V and 2 bases from J; junction bases left unmatched: 12. The CDR3 extends over 18 amino acids. Germline-derived CDR1 and CDR2 are SGDLS and YYNGEE. DNA of the CDR3: TGTGCCAGCAGCGCCCCCAGGACAGGGGGCTTCGGAAACTATGGCTACACCTTC. It yields the protein CASSAPRTGGFGNYGYTF.

This chain connects TRBV6-5 to TRBJ1-1; D ambiguous. The CDR3 extends over 15 amino acids. CDR1 is MNHEY, CDR2 SVGAGI, per germline. Trimming stripped 7 bases from V and 1 base from J, with 16 bases between. The DNA for the CDR3 is TGTGCCAGCACCACCCCAGGCAGATCGAACACTGAAGCTTTCTTT. It specifies CASTTPGRSNTEAFF.

V is TRBV5-1 and J is TRBJ1-2, with TRBD1 identical over 9 bases. This CDR3 contains 14 residues. Germline trimming cut 0 bases from V and 5 bases from J; bases unmatched to any gene: 2. Germline loops: CDR1 SGHRS, CDR2 YFSETQ. The CDR3 coding sequence is TGCGCCAGCAGCTTGGACAGGGGGCCGTATGGCTACACCTTC. It specifies CASSLDRGPYGYTF. The entire variable domain, with the rest obtained from reference TRBV5-1 and TRBJ1-2, is as follows: KAGVTQTPRYLIKTRGQQVTLSCSPISGHRSVSWYQQTPGQGLQFLFEYFSETQRNKGNFPGRFSGRQFSNSRSEMNVSTLELGDSALYLCASSLDRGPYGYTFGSGTRLTVV.

J is TRBJ2-5 and V is TRBV7-9; 11 bases agree with TRBD2. V gave up 5 bases and J gave up 4 bases; unmatched junction bases: 9. There are 16 residues in the CDR3. Germline V CDR1 and CDR2: SEHNR, FQNEAQ (reference sequence). The DNA for the CDR3 is TGTGCCAGCAGCCCCGCCGGGACTAGCGGCGGAGAGACCCAGTACTTC. It codes for CASSPAGTSGGETQYF. The variable domain in full, with the rest retrieved from reference TRBV7-9 and TRBJ2-5, is DTGVSQNPRHKITKRGQNVTFRCDPISEHNRLYWYRQTLGQGPEFLTYFQNEAQLEKSRLLSDRFSAERPKGSFSTLEIQRTEQGDSAMYLCASSPAGTSGGETQYFGPGTRLLVL.

This chain joins TRBV19 and TRBJ1-1; D remains unclear. Germline V lookup: CDR1 LNHDA, CDR2 SQIVND (reference sequence). V was shortened by 7 bases and J by 0 bases, with 12 bases between the two germline ends. The CDR3 consists of 14 residues. CDR3 in amino acids: CASIRDGMNTEAFF. The CDR3 DNA sequence: TGTGCCAGTATTCGAGACGGGATGAACACTGAAGCTTTCTTT.

The V call is TRBV27, the J call TRBJ2-7, with D possibly matching TRBD1 (6 bases). Germline values: CDR1 MNHEY, CDR2 SMNVEV (reference sequence). The CDR3 length is 13 residues. The V end was cut by 3 bases, the J end by 1 base, with 7 bases between. In nucleotides, the CDR3 is TGTGCCAGCAGTTTGGACAGTTCCTACGAGCAGTACTTC. This encodes CASSLDSSYEQYF.

This chain links TRBV29-1 with TRBJ2-5; D might be TRBD1 (6 bases). The CDR3 extends over 13 amino acids. Germline CDR1 is SQVTM and CDR2 is ANQGSEA. Deletions cut 6 bases from V and 2 bases from J, with 13 bases between. CDR3 nucleotide sequence: TGCAGCGTATGGCAGGGGATACAAGAGACCCAGTACTTC. It encodes CSVWQGIQETQYF.

The chain combines TRBV6-2 or TRBV6-3 with TRBJ2-2; D may be TRBD1 (6 bases). This CDR3 is 14 amino acids long. V lost 4 bases to trimming and J lost 3 bases, with 9 bases between them. Germline V gene data show CDR1 as MNHEY and CDR2 as SVGEGT. The CDR3 sequence: CASSWTVYTGELFF. The CDR3 bases are TGTGCCAGCAGTTGGACAGTCTACACCGGGGAGCTGTTTTTT.

The chain combines TRBV5-4 with TRBJ2-5, with D unclear. Trimming removed 4 bases from V and 2 bases from J, with 18 bases in between. The CDR3 has 16 residues. Germline CDR1 reads SGHNT; CDR2 reads YYREEE (reference sequence). The CDR3 DNA reads TGTGCCAGCAGCCCCTCAGCATCCCAGGTTCAAGAGACCCAGTACTTC. Translation: CASSPSASQVQETQYF.

The chain joins TRBV19 to TRBJ2-7, with D tentatively TRBD2 (5 bases). This CDR3 is built from 16 residues. The germline gives CDR1 LNHDA, CDR2 SQIVND (reference sequence). The V end lost 1 base, the J end lost 2 bases, and 15 bases lay between the germline ends. CDR3 residues: CASSIVASGPAYEQYF. CDR3 coding DNA: TGTGCCAGTAGTATAGTAGCGTCAGGTCCAGCCTACGAGCAGTACTTC.

This chain uses TRBV19 with TRBJ1-5; TRBD1 aligns across 8 bases. From germline, CDR1 is LNHDA and CDR2 SQIVND (reference sequence). The CDR3 covers 15 residues. Trimming removed 7 bases from V and 2 bases from J; junction bases left unmatched: 7. CDR3: CASKGDRSRNQPQHF. The DNA of the CDR3 is TGTGCCAGTAAGGGGGACAGGAGTCGCAATCAGCCCCAGCATTTT.

There are a few counts of this clone. The V and J genes are TRBV28 and TRBJ1-6, with unresolved D. The CDR3 consists of 15 residues. Looked up from germline, CDR1 is MDHEN and CDR2 is SYDVKM. With 7 bases removed from V and 13 bases from J, the gap between germline ends came to 23 bases. The DNA for the CDR3 is TGTGCCAGCACACCCCGGAGGGTGTCGATTGGGCCCCTCCACTTT. This gives the protein CASTPRRVSIGPLHF.

The V gene is TRBV3-1 (or the pseudogene TRBV3-2), the J gene TRBJ2-1; 8 bases fit TRBD2. The ends lost 2 bases at V and 8 bases at J; junction bases unmatched: 2. Germline CDR1 and CDR2: LGHDT and YNNKEL (reference sequence). This CDR3 is 13 amino acids long. The CDR3 sequence: CASSQLAGYEQFF. The CDR3 region has the DNA TGTGCCAGCAGCCAACTAGCGGGTTATGAGCAGTTCTTC.

This clone was picked up a small number of times. The J gene is TRBJ1-5, the V gene TRBV10-3; D is ambiguous. In germline, CDR1 is ENHRY, CDR2 SYGVKD. Trimming removed 1 base from V and 0 bases from J, with 7 bases in between. The CDR3 is 15 residues long. The CDR3 coding sequence is TGTGCCATCAGTGAGTTAACGGGTAGCAATCAGCCCCAGCATTTT. Translated: CAISELTGSNQPQHF.

This clone was detected once. This chain joins TRBV25-1 and TRBJ1-1, with 7 bases lining up with TRBD1. The germline V gene has CDR1 MGHDK and CDR2 SYGVNS. The ends lost 3 bases at V and 7 bases at J; junction bases unmatched: 11. The CDR3 is made up of 15 amino acids. This chain's CDR3 is CASSDPGQVRSEAFF. Written as DNA, the CDR3 is TGTGCCAGCAGTGACCCCGGACAGGTCCGTAGTGAAGCTTTCTTT.